Below, one T cell receptor (beta chain) is given with its context. Its antigen is not known. The PCR contained 60 Vbeta and 13 Jbeta primers. Clones were sequenced by immunoSEQ multiplex PCR, and TCRdb holds only the in-frame ones, with some missing. The sample includes 96,000 or so clones, 60% to 75% of them seen just once. The data are from a study of cytomegalovirus exposure and HLA in healthy donors. Whole-study context: There were 100 million to 120 million unique TCR beta sequences, drawn from about 180 million T cells, in an earlier analysis. Study results and caveats: Cytomegalovirus-associated status was assigned to about 160 TCR beta chains. In a later analysis, a genetic analysis reported fewer productive-TCR N-insertions in an Asian-associated ancestry cluster than the cohort average. Presence/absence comparisons presumed near-even sequencing depth among donors.

This clonotype was obtained from a female donor in good health and CMV-seropositive. The specimen sequenced was PBMCs.

CDR3 loop: CAISEGVDTQYF. The DNA for the CDR3 is TGTGCCATCTCAGAAGGGGTCGATACGCAGTATTTT. The rearrangement links TRBV10-3 to TRBJ2-3; weak D call: TRBD1 (5 bases). This CDR3 has 12 residues. Germline CDR1 ENHRY, CDR2 SYGVKD. Deletions cut 8 bases from V and 6 bases from J, with 12 bases between.